This T cell receptor (beta chain) was sequenced in a study of T cells in localized non-small cell lung cancer. The CDR3 loop spans 11 amino acids. Trimming took 5 bases from V and 6 from J, leaving 7 bases between them. The germline gives CDR1 MNHNY, CDR2 SVGAGI (reference sequence). General observations from the study: Sequencing was limited to one tumor region, leaving the possibility of heterogeneity open. Uninvolved adjacent lung showed higher T cell clonality than tumor.

Here immunoSEQ multiplex PCR was the method, and the copy in TCRdb shows in-frame clones only, minus some. The sample shows tens of thousands of clones, about 90% of them seen only once. Worth noting for this clone: The antigen is undetermined.

The rearrangement uses TRBV6-6 and TRBJ1-1; no firm D call. The source of this sequence is a woman aged 35 to 70 with stage I lung adenocarcinoma. The specimen comprised peripheral blood, sampled before any cancer treatment. The CDR3 DNA reads TGTGCCAGCAGTACCGGGCCTGAAGCTTTCTTT. Translation: CASSTGPEAFF.